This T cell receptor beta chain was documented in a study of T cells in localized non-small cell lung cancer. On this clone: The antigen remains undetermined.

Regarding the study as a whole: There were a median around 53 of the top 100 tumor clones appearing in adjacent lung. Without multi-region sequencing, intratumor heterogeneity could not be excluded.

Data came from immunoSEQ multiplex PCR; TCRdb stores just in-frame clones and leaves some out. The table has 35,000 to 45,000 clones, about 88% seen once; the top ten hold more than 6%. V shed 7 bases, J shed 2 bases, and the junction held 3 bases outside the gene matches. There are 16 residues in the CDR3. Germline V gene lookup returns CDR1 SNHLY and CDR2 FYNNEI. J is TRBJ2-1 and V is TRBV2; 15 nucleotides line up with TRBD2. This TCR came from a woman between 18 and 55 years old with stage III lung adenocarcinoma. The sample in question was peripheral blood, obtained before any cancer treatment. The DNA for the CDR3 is TGTGCCAGCACGGGGACTAGCGGGGGGCCCTACAATGAGCAGTTCTTC. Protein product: CASTGTSGGPYNEQFF. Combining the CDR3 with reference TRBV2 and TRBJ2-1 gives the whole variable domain EPEVTQTPSHQVTQMGQEVILRCVPISNHLYFYWYRQILGQKVEFLVSFYNNEISEKSEIFDDQFSVERPDGSNFTLKIRSTKLEDSAMYFCASTGTSGGPYNEQFFGPGTRLTVL.